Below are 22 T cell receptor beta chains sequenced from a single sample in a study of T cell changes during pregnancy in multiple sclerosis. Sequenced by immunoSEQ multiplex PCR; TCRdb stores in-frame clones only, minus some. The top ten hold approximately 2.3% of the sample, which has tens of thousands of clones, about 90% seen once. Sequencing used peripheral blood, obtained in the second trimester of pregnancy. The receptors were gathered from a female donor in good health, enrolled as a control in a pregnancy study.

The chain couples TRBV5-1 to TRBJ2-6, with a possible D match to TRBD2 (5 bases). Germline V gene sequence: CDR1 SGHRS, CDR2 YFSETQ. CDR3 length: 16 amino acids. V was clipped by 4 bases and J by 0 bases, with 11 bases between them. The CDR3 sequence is CASSIEGFSGANVLTF. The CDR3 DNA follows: TGCGCCAGCAGCATTGAGGGTTTCTCTGGGGCCAACGTCCTGACTTTC.

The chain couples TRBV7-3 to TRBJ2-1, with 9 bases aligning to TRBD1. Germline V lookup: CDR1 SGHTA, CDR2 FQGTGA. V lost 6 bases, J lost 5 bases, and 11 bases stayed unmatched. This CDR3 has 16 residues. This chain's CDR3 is CASSRQGGTLNNEQFF. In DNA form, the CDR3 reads TGTGCCAGCAGTCGACAGGGGGGGACACTTAACAATGAGCAGTTCTTC.

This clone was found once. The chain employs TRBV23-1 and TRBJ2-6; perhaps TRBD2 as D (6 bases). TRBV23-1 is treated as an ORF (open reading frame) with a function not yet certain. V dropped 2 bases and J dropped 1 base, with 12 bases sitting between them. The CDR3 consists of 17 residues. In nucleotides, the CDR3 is TGCGCCAGCAGTCAAGGAGGGACCTTATCTGGGGCCAACGTCCTGACTTTC. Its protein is CASSQGGTLSGANVLTF.

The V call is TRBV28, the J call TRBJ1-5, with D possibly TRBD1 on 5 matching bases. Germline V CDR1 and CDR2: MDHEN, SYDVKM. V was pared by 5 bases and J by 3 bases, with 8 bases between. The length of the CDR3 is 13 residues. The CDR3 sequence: CASSTTVNQPQHF. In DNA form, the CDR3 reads TGTGCCAGCAGTACGACAGTCAATCAGCCCCAGCATTTT.

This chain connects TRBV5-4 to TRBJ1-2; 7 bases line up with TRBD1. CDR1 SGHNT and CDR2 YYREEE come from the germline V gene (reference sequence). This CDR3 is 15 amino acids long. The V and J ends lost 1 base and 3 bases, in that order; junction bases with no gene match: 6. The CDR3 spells CASSLPGQIYYGYTF. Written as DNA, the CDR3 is TGTGCCAGCAGCTTGCCGGGACAGATCTACTATGGCTACACCTTC. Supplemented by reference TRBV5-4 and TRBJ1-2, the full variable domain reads ETGVTQSPTHLIKTRGQQVTLRCSSQSGHNTVSWYQQALGQGPQFIFQYYREEENGRGNFPPRFSGLQFPNYSSELNVNALELDDSALYLCASSLPGQIYYGYTFGSGTRLTVV.

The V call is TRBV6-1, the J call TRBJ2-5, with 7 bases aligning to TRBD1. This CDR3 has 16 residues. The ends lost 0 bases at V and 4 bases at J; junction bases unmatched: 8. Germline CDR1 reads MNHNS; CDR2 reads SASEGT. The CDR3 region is CASSEAPPTGRETQYF. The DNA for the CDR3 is TGTGCCAGCAGTGAAGCCCCTCCGACAGGGAGAGAGACCCAGTACTTC.

CDR3: CASSFLTGEQYF. The CDR3, as DNA: TGTGCCAGTAGTTTCCTAACCGGGGAGCAGTACTTC. This rearrangement joins TRBV19 to TRBJ2-7; D is ambiguous. V was trimmed by 5 bases and J by 7 bases, leaving 12 bases between them. This CDR3 is built from 12 residues. CDR1 LNHDA and CDR2 SQIVND come from the germline V gene (reference sequence).

The CDR3 protein is CASSPDRQGFNSPLHF. CDR3 DNA: TGTGCCAGCTCACCAGACAGGCAGGGCTTTAATTCACCCCTCCACTTT. The chain employs TRBV18 and TRBJ1-6; a weak D match, TRBD1 (6 bases). The CDR3 covers 16 residues. Trimming removed 2 bases from V and 6 bases from J, with 14 bases in between. The V gene's germline CDR1 is KGHSH and CDR2 LQKENI.

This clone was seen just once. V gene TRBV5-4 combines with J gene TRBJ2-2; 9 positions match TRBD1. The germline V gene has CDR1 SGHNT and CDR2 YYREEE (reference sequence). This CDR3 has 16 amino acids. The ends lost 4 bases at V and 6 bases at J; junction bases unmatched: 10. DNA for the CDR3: TGTGCCAGCAGCCCTTCCGGGACAGGGTTTTCCGGGGAGCTGTTTTTT. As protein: CASSPSGTGFSGELFF.

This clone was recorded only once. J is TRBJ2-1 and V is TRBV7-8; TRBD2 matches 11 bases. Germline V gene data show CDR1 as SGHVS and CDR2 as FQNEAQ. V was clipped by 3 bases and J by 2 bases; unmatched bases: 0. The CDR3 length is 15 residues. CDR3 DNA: TGTGCCAGCAGCTTTAGCGGGAGGGCCTACAATGAGCAGTTCTTC. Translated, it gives CASSFSGRAYNEQFF.

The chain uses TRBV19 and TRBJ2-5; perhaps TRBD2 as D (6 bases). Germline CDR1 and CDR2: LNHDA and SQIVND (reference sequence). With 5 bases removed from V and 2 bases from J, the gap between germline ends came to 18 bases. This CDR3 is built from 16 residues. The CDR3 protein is CASSGLLPGGQETQYF. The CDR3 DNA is TGTGCCAGTAGTGGCTTACTCCCTGGGGGGCAAGAGACCCAGTACTTC.

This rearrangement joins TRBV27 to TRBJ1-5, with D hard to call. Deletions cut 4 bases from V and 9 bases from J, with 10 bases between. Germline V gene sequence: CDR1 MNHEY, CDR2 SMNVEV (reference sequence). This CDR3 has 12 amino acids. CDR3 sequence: CASSSVRGPQHF. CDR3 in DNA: TGTGCCAGCAGTTCCGTACGAGGGCCCCAGCATTTT.

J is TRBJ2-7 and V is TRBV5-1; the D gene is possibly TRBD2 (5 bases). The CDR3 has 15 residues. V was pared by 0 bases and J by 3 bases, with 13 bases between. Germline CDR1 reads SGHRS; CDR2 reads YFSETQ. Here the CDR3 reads CASSLAIVGDYEQYF. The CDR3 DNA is TGCGCCAGCAGCTTGGCGATCGTGGGAGACTACGAGCAGTACTTC.

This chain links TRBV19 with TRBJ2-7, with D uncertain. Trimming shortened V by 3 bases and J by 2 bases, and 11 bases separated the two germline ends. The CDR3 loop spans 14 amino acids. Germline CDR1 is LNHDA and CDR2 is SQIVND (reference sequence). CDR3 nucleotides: TGTGCCAGTAGTATCCGTAGTCAAACCTACGAGCAGTACTTC. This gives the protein CASSIRSQTYEQYF.

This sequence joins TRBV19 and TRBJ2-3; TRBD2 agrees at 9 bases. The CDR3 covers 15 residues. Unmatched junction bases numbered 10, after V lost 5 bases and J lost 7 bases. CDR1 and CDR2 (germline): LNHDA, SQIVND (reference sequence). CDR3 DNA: TGTGCCAGTAGTCCATTAGCGGGAGTTACTAATACGCAGTATTTT. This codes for CASSPLAGVTNTQYF.

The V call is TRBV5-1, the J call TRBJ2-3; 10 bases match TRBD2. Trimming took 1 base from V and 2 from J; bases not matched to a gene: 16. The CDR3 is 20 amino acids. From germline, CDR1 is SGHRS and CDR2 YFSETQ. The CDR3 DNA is TGCGCCAGCAGCTTGCTTTCTAGCGGGGGAACGGAGGCACACACAGATACGCAGTATTTT. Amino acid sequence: CASSLLSSGGTEAHTDTQYF.

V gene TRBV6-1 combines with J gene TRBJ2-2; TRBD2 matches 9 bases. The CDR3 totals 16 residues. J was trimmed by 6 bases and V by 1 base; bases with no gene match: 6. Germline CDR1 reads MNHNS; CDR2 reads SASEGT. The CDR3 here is CASSEVLIAGAGELFF. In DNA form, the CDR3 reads TGTGCCAGCAGTGAAGTCTTGATAGCGGGAGCCGGGGAGCTGTTTTTT.

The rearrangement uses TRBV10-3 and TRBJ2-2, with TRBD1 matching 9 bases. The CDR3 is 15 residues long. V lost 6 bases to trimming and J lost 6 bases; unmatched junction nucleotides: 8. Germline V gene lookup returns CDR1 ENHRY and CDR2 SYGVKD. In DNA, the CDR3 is TGTGCCATCAGCCCTCAACAGGGGGCGGCCGGGGAGCTGTTTTTT. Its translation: CAISPQQGAAGELFF.

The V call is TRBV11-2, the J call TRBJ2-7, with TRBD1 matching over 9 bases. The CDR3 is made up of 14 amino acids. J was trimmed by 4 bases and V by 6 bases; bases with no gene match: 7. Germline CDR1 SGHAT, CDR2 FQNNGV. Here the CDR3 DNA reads TGTGCCAGCAGGGAGACAGGGGGGAATTACGAGCAGTACTTC. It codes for CASRETGGNYEQYF.

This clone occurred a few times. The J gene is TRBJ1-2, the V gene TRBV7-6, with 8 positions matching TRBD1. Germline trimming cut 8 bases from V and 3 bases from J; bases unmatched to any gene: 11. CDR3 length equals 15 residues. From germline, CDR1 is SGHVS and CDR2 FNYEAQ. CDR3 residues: CASLPGVDRDYGYTF. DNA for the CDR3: TGTGCCAGCTTGCCCGGCGTGGACAGGGACTATGGCTACACCTTC.

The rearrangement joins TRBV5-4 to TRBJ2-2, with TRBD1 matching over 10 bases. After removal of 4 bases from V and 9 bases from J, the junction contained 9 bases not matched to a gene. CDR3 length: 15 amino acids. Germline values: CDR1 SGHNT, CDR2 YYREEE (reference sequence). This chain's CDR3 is CASSPRQGAHRELFF. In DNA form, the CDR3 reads TGTGCCAGCAGCCCCCGACAGGGGGCGCATAGGGAGCTGTTTTTT.

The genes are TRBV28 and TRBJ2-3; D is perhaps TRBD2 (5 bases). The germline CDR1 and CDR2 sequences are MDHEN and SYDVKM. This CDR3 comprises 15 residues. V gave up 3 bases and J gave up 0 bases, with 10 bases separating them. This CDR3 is CASSFMRTSTDTQYF. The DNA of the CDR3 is TGTGCCAGCAGTTTCATGCGGACTAGCACAGATACGCAGTATTTT.